The 28 T cell receptor beta chains presented below share a single source sample, sequenced in a study of CD8 T cells in ankylosing spondylitis (TCRdb year 2017). Library preparation employed 5' RACE. Sequencer: Illumina HiSeq 2500. TCRdb handled the public reads itself, with Q25 trimming in fastp and clone calling in MiXCR, and kept productive beta chains. Identical CDR3 protein sequences are pooled into one entry, listed with their most common genes and DNA. The sample table holds some 270,000 distinct CDR3 sequences, of which roughly 32% were seen once. Around 4.4% of the sample comes from the top ten. Sequencing was performed on blood, either unsorted or a sorted T cell fraction (not recorded which). The receptors come from a male donor with ankylosing spondylitis or in good health (not recorded which).

The chain employs TRBV20-1 and TRBJ2-2; 11 bases agree with TRBD2. The CDR3 totals 15 residues. CDR1 DFQATT and CDR2 SNEGSKA come from the germline V gene (reference sequence). Trimming took 1 base from V and 6 from J; bases not matched to a gene: 4. The CDR3 DNA reads TGCAGTGCTAGAGGGCTAGCGGGGGGCCCCGGGGAGCTGTTTTTT. Amino acid sequence: CSARGLAGGPGELFF.

This clonotype was counted between two and nine times. The chain has TRBV6-5 and TRBJ2-1, with TRBD2 identical over 7 bases. V lost 0 bases, J lost 1 base, and 12 bases stayed unmatched. Germline V gene sequence: CDR1 MNHEY, CDR2 SVGAGI. The length of the CDR3 is 19 residues. CDR3 loop: CASSYSRFGPGGSYNEQFF. The DNA of the CDR3 is TGTGCCAGCAGTTACTCGAGGTTCGGGCCGGGGGGATCCTACAATGAGCAGTTCTTC.

This clonotype appeared a few times. The chain employs TRBV20-1 and TRBJ2-1; 12 bases are shared with TRBD2. J was trimmed by 7 bases and V by 6 bases; bases with no gene match: 7. The CDR3 extends over 14 amino acids. Germline CDR1 is DFQATT and CDR2 is SNEGSKA (reference sequence). CDR3 loop: CSALTSGGPNEQFF. The CDR3 DNA reads TGCAGTGCGCTCACTAGCGGGGGGCCTAATGAGCAGTTCTTC.

The chain employs TRBV25-1 and TRBJ2-1; 7 bases align to TRBD1. V shed 4 bases and J 5 bases; nucleotides not matched to a gene: 5. Germline loops: CDR1 MGHDK, CDR2 SYGVNS. The CDR3 is 14 amino acids. CDR3 amino acids: CASSGGTAHNEQFF. As DNA, the CDR3 is TGTGCCAGCAGTGGAGGGACAGCCCACAATGAGCAGTTCTTC.

This clonotype was counted a few times. The rearrangement joins TRBV6-5 to TRBJ2-3, with TRBD2 identical over 8 bases. The CDR3 loop spans 16 amino acids. Germline values: CDR1 MNHEY, CDR2 SVGAGI. With V trimmed by 4 bases and J by 4 bases, 10 bases remained unmatched. CDR3 loop: CASSWAPGGAADTQYF. The CDR3 DNA follows: TGTGCCAGCAGTTGGGCTCCCGGGGGGGCGGCAGATACGCAGTATTTT.

This chain links TRBV20-1 with TRBJ2-5; 7 bases map to TRBD1. The germline V gene has CDR1 DFQATT and CDR2 SNEGSKA (reference sequence). CDR3 length equals 15 residues. The junction had 9 bases not matched to a gene; V was cut back by 0 bases and J by 5 bases. CDR3 nucleotides: TGCAGTGCTAGAGATCAGGGGGACGTCGGGGAGACCCAGTACTTC. Protein sequence: CSARDQGDVGETQYF.

This clonotype was picked up a small number of times. The chain links TRBV20-1 to TRBJ1-2; D might be TRBD1 (6 bases). Looked up from germline, CDR1 is DFQATT and CDR2 is SNEGSKA (reference sequence). V dropped 5 bases and J dropped 4 bases, with 17 bases sitting between them. This CDR3 is 14 amino acids long. In DNA form, the CDR3 reads TGCAGTGCTCGGGCGAAGGGGGTGGGCTATGGCTACACCTTC. Translation gives CSARAKGVGYGYTF.

This clonotype showed up many times. The DNA of the CDR3 is TGCAGCGTACGCACCGACACCAATGAGCAGTTCTTC. It codes for CSVRTDTNEQFF. The rearrangement links TRBV29-1 to TRBJ2-1; D is unclear. The V gene's germline CDR1 is SQVTM and CDR2 ANQGSEA. The CDR3 sequence is 12 residues long. Deletions cut 6 bases from V and 6 bases from J, with 12 bases between.

This chain links TRBV29-1 with TRBJ2-7, with unresolved D. CDR1 and CDR2 (germline): SQVTM, ANQGSEA. This CDR3 has 11 amino acids. The V end was cut by 5 bases, the J end by 1 base, with 6 bases between. The CDR3, as DNA: TGCAGCGTTACAGTGTCCTACGAGCAGTACTTC. Its protein product is CSVTVSYEQYF.

This chain joins TRBV20-1 and TRBJ2-1, with D perhaps matching TRBD1 or TRBD2 (5 bases each). Trimming took 6 bases from V and 2 from J, leaving 17 bases between them. This CDR3 spans 15 amino acids. CDR1 DFQATT and CDR2 SNEGSKA come from the germline V gene (reference sequence). DNA of the CDR3: TGCAGTGCCATTAGACCGGGACGTCCCTACAATGAGCAGTTCTTC. It specifies CSAIRPGRPYNEQFF.

V gene TRBV7-6 combines with J gene TRBJ2-7; D uncertain. The CDR3 loop spans 15 amino acids. V was shortened by 2 bases and J by 3 bases, with 14 bases between the two germline ends. Germline loops: CDR1 SGHVS, CDR2 FNYEAQ. This CDR3 reads CASSLTASEYYEQYF. The CDR3 coding sequence is TGTGCCAGCAGCTTAACGGCGTCGGAGTACTACGAGCAGTACTTC.

The chain is built from TRBV12-3 or TRBV12-4 and TRBJ1-5, with D unclear. The V gene lost 1 base and the J gene lost 6 bases, with 10 bases spanning the gap. CDR3 size: 14 residues. CDR3 sequence reads: CASSLGVPLQPQHF. The DNA of the CDR3 is TGTGCCAGCAGTTTAGGGGTCCCTCTTCAGCCCCAGCATTTT.

A single count supports this clonotype. The chain is built from TRBV18 and TRBJ2-7; 8 bases line up with TRBD1. The CDR3 is 15 residues long. Germline trimming cut 3 bases from V and 2 bases from J; bases unmatched to any gene: 6. The germline gives CDR1 KGHSH, CDR2 LQKENI. CDR3 in amino acids: CASSPPWTGPYEQYF. Here the CDR3 DNA reads TGTGCCAGCTCACCCCCTTGGACAGGGCCCTACGAGCAGTACTTC. Looking up the rest from reference TRBV18 and TRBJ2-7 gives the full variable domain: NAGVMQNPRHLVRRRGQEARLRCSPMKGHSHVYWYRQLPEEGLKFMVYLQKENIIDESGMPKERFSAEFPKEGPSILRIQQVVRGDSAAYFCASSPPWTGPYEQYFGPGTRLTVT.

This clonotype was seen ten or more times. The CDR3 sequence: CSVRTGTTDEQFF. The CDR3 coding sequence is TGCAGCGTCAGGACAGGAACTACGGATGAGCAGTTCTTC. The chain employs TRBV29-1 and TRBJ2-1; TRBD1 aligns across 7 bases. The CDR3 sequence is 13 residues long. Unmatched junction bases numbered 10, after V lost 6 bases and J lost 8 bases. Germline CDR1 is SQVTM and CDR2 is ANQGSEA.

The genes are TRBV20-1 and TRBJ2-2, with D possibly called TRBD1 or TRBD2 (5 bases each). V was clipped by 7 bases and J by 4 bases, with 19 bases between them. The CDR3 loop spans 15 amino acids. The germline V gene encodes CDR1 DFQATT and CDR2 SNEGSKA (reference sequence). CDR3 bases: TGCAGTGTAGAGGGGAAATTAGATGGCACCGGGGAGCTGTTTTTT. Protein product: CSVEGKLDGTGELFF.

The chain links TRBV20-1 to TRBJ1-6; D is perhaps TRBD1 (5 bases). V was trimmed by 6 bases and J by 5 bases, leaving 17 bases between them. Looked up from germline, CDR1 is DFQATT and CDR2 is SNEGSKA (reference sequence). CDR3 length equals 15 residues. CDR3 in DNA: TGCAGTGCCAGGGTGCAGGGTCCCGATAATTCACCCCTCCACTTT. It codes for CSARVQGPDNSPLHF.

A few counts support this clonotype. This chain uses TRBV7-2 with TRBJ2-5; the D is unclear. The CDR3 runs to 14 residues. V shed 0 bases and J shed 0 bases, with 5 bases lying between them. The germline CDR1 and CDR2 sequences are SGHTA and FQGNSA. DNA of the CDR3: TGTGCCAGCAGCTTAGCTATGTACCAAGAGACCCAGTACTTC. This translates into CASSLAMYQETQYF. The complete variable domain, with remaining parts taken from reference TRBV7-2 and TRBJ2-5, reads GAGVSQSPSNKVTEKGKDVELRCDPISGHTALYWYRQSLGQGLEFLIYFQGNSAPDKSGLPSDRFSAERTGGSVSTLTIQRTQQEDSAVYLCASSLAMYQETQYFGPGTRLLVL.

The table lists this clonotype with many counts. CDR3 protein: CSADKDRERETQYF. The CDR3 bases are TGCAGCGCCGACAAGGATCGGGAAAGAGAGACCCAGTACTTC. J is TRBJ2-5 and V is TRBV29-1, with D possibly TRBD2 on 5 matching bases. Looked up from germline, CDR1 is SQVTM and CDR2 is ANQGSEA. The CDR3 covers 14 residues. The V end was cut by 7 bases, the J end by 4 bases, with 19 bases between.

The chain recombines TRBV5-1 with TRBJ2-6, with no clear D. Germline V gives CDR1 SGHRS, CDR2 YFSETQ. This CDR3 region has 13 residues. V lost 4 bases and J 5 bases, leaving 7 bases between the germline ends. The CDR3 sequence: CASSEDRANVLTF. CDR3 nucleotide sequence: TGCGCCAGCAGCGAGGATAGGGCCAACGTCCTGACTTTC.

This clonotype was observed at least ten times. This chain joins TRBV6-5 and TRBJ2-7, with 8 nucleotides matching TRBD2. The V gene's germline CDR1 is MNHEY and CDR2 SVGAGI. The V gene end was trimmed by 4 bases and the J gene end by 6 bases; junction bases not matched to a gene: 8. This CDR3 spans 14 amino acids. The CDR3 sequence is CASSSGTRGREQYF. For the CDR3, the DNA is TGTGCCAGCAGTTCCGGGACTAGAGGACGCGAGCAGTACTTC.

This clonotype was detected a few times. J is TRBJ2-5 and V is TRBV5-1; D gene uncertain. The V gene lost 2 bases and the J gene lost 2 bases, with 7 bases spanning the gap. CDR3 length: 13 residues. Germline V lookup: CDR1 SGHRS, CDR2 YFSETQ. The CDR3 DNA follows: TGCGCCAGCAGCTTCGGGCCACAAGAGACCCAGTACTTC. It is translated as CASSFGPQETQYF.

This clonotype was picked up many times. V is TRBV27 and J is TRBJ2-5; D may be TRBD2 (6 bases). The germline gives CDR1 MNHEY, CDR2 SMNVEV (reference sequence). The CDR3 length is 13 residues. V lost 4 bases and J lost 2, with 8 bases in between. The CDR3 here is CASSWGRQETQYF. The CDR3 DNA is TGTGCCAGCAGTTGGGGGAGGCAAGAGACCCAGTACTTC.

The chain uses TRBV10-1 and TRBJ2-1; 12 nucleotides match TRBD2. Germline CDR1 WNHNN, CDR2 SYGVQD (reference sequence). The V and J ends lost 1 base and 8 bases, in that order; junction bases with no gene match: 6. The CDR3 length is 16 residues. As DNA, the CDR3 is TGCGCCAGCAGTGAGTTGGCTAGCGGGGGGGAGGATGAGCAGTTCTTC. Encoded protein: CASSELASGGEDEQFF.

The CDR3 reads CASSPTIGRDYKGGYTF. DNA of the CDR3: TGTGCCAGCAGCCCAACAATCGGCAGGGACTACAAAGGAGGCTACACCTTC. The rearrangement links TRBV4-2 to TRBJ1-2; D might be TRBD1 (5 bases). V was pared by 4 bases and J by 8 bases, with 26 bases between. The CDR3 runs 17 residues. CDR1 and CDR2 (germline): LGHNA, YNFKEQ.

The chain links TRBV12-3 or TRBV12-4 to TRBJ2-5, with 10 bases matching TRBD2. This CDR3 is 13 amino acids long. V was clipped by 6 bases and J by 7 bases; unmatched bases: 5. The CDR3 sequence: CASSTSGVLTQYF. The DNA for the CDR3 is TGTGCCAGCAGCACTAGCGGGGTCTTGACCCAGTACTTC.

As to this clonotype: A read error may explain this, as a much larger clone is one base away. The genes are TRBV20-1 and TRBJ2-7; D ambiguous. The CDR3 is 11 residues long. CDR1 and CDR2 from the germline V gene are DFQATT and SNEGSKA (reference sequence). Deletions cut 2 bases from V and 6 bases from J, with 8 bases between. The CDR3: CSARILSEQYF. The CDR3 DNA reads TGCAGTGCTAGAATCCTCTCCGAGCAGTACTTC.

This clonotype was seen a single time. Sequence at one end of the junction differs from germline and may be a read error. The chain employs TRBV20-1 and TRBJ2-3, with D possibly TRBD1 on 6 matching bases. The CDR3 has 17 residues. CDR1 is DFQATT, CDR2 SNEGSKA, per germline (reference sequence). CDR3 sequence (DNA): TGCTGTGCTAGAGAGCTTGCAGGGGCCACATGGGCAGATACGCAGTATTTT. This encodes CCARELAGATWADTQYF.

V is TRBV5-1 and J is TRBJ2-7; either TRBD1 or TRBD2 may supply D (5 bases each). The germline CDR1 and CDR2 sequences are SGHRS and YFSETQ. Trimming left V 8 bases short and J 0 bases short, with 18 bases between. The CDR3 sequence is 15 residues long. The CDR3 DNA reads as TGCGCCAGAATCGCCGGGACGGCGAGCTCCTACGAGCAGTACTTC. It translates to CARIAGTASSYEQYF.